This is a list of T cell receptor beta chains from one sample in a study of T cells in Graves' hyperthyroidism and ophthalmopathy. From the multiplex PCR reads, TCRdb called clonotypes with MiXCR, one entry per CDR3 protein. Of about 580,000 distinct CDR3 sequences in the sample, 40% to 55% were seen once. Sequenced: peripheral blood or thyroid tissue (not recorded which). Receptors originate from a woman between 18 and 30 years old with Graves' hyperthyroidism. Both conserved end residues are part of each CDR3. The D gene is left open where the match is weak. Clone size, where shown, is once, few, many, or a class for clones that have expanded.

clone_size | d_call | j_call | v_call | cdr3_aa | cdr3_nt
many | - | TRBJ2-3 | TRBV7-2 | CASSLTGDTDTQYF | TGTGCCAGCAGCTTAACCGGGGACACAGATACGCAGTATTTT
- | - | TRBJ1-4 | TRBV20-1 | CSALLGGFATNEKLFF | TGCAGTGCTTTGTTGGGGGGGTTTGCAACTAATGAAAAACTGTTTTTT
- | - | TRBJ2-2 | TRBV7-6 | CASSRGSERPGELFF | TGTGCCAGCAGCAGGGGGAGTGAACGTCCCGGGGAGCTGTTTTTT
- | TRBD2 | TRBJ2-7 | TRBV7-6 | CASSPTPTSGGAYEQYF | TGTGCCAGCAGCCCAACTCCCACTAGCGGGGGAGCCTACGAGCAGTACTTC
many | - | TRBJ2-5 | TRBV27 | CASRGTRETQYF | TGTGCCAGCAGAGGGACCAGGGAGACCCAGTACTTC
- | - | TRBJ2-1 | TRBV5-1 | CASSLGEVYNEQFF | TGCGCCAGCAGCTTGGGGGAGGTATACAATGAGCAGTTCTTC
many | TRBD1 | TRBJ2-5 | TRBV2 | CASSPTGGAGETQYF | TGTGCCAGCAGTCCTACAGGGGGCGCCGGGGAGACCCAGTACTTC
many | TRBD2 | TRBJ2-5 | TRBV4-3 | CASSQDPGLAGGNQYF | TGCGCCAGCAGCCAAGACCCAGGACTAGCGGGAGGCAACCAGTACTTC
many | TRBD1 | TRBJ2-7 | TRBV6-5 | CASSQQATGISHEQYF | TGTGCCAGCAGTCAACAAGCGACAGGGATATCGCACGAGCAGTACTTC
few | - | TRBJ1-1 | TRBV6-1 | CASSEGYETFF | TGTGCCAGCAGTGAAGGGTATGAAACTTTCTTT
- | - | TRBJ2-1 | TRBV29-1 | CSVESQGEQFF | TGCAGCGTTGAGAGTCAGGGCGAGCAGTTCTTC
- | TRBD2 | TRBJ2-7 | TRBV7-8 | CASSAPPEGLAASYEQYF | TGTGCCAGCAGCGCCCCCCCAGAGGGACTAGCGGCTTCCTACGAGCAGTACTTC
- | - | TRBJ2-5 | TRBV15 | CATSIPGDGETQYF | TGTGCCACCTCCATTCCGGGAGATGGAGAGACCCAGTACTTC
many | - | TRBJ1-1 | TRBV6-5 | CASRPGLGGTDTEAFF | TGTGCCAGCAGACCTGGCCTGGGGGGAACGGACACTGAAGCTTTCTTT
many | TRBD1 | TRBJ2-7 | TRBV6-5 | CASSWTGQGNDEQYF | TGTGCCAGCAGTTGGACCGGACAGGGGAACGACGAGCAGTACTTC
- | TRBD1 | TRBJ2-7 | TRBV2 | CASSIETGDYEQYF | TGTGCCAGCAGTATTGAGACAGGGGACTACGAGCAGTACTTC
- | - | TRBJ2-5 | TRBV7-2 | CASSLVWGSGETQYF | TGTGCCAGCAGCTTAGTGTGGGGATCCGGAGAGACCCAGTACTTC
once | TRBD1 | TRBJ1-2 | TRBV7-2 | CASSHGTGGGDGYTF | TGTGCCAGCAGTCACGGGACAGGGGGGGGGGATGGCTACACCTTC
many | - | TRBJ1-2 | TRBV19 | CASSVTGNANYGYTF | TGTGCCAGTAGTGTCACAGGGAACGCTAACTATGGCTACACCTTC
many | TRBD2 | TRBJ2-5 | TRBV12-3/TRBV12-4 | CASSPREGGQETQYF | TGTGCCAGCAGTCCGCGGGAGGGCGGGCAAGAGACCCAGTACTTC